The T cell receptor (beta chain) described here comes from a study of CXCR3-negative and CXCR3-positive naive CD8 T cells. For the study at large: Overall TRB read output was some 140 million, and each library contained about 1.5 +/- 0.3 million reads.

The CDR3 totals 13 residues. The germline V gene has CDR1 SQVTM and CDR2 ANQGSEA. Of note for this clonotype: The antigen remains undetermined.

Study observations and caveats: TRB CDR3s of CXCR3-positive naive cells were more hydrophobic than those of CXCR3-negative naive cells.

The method, 5' RACE with UMI labels, was used to prepare the TRB cDNA libraries. No DNA is given; TCRdb re-called the 5' RACE reads and lists each CDR3 protein once. The sample has about 120,000 distinct CDR3 sequences; the top ten hold less than 0.55%. Sequenced sample: naive CXCR3- CD8+ T cells from blood. Subset here: CD45RO-CCR7+CD27+CD95- naive CD8+ T cells lacking CXCR3 (TNR3-). V usage is TRBV29-1 and J usage is TRBJ2-2. This TCR came from a human donor in good health. Some clones in this sample may be carry-over from other donors' samples. The CDR3 sequence: CSVEEGYTGELFF.